This T cell receptor beta chain was documented in a study of T cell changes during pregnancy in multiple sclerosis. V was clipped by 3 bases and J by 6 bases, with 10 bases between them. This CDR3 has 13 residues. Germline V gene sequence: CDR1 WNHNN, CDR2 SYGVQD (reference sequence). This clone was recorded once. The repertoire was sequenced with immunoSEQ multiplex PCR; TCRdb's copy has only in-frame clones and lacks some. The table lists about 75,000 clones, roughly 94% of them singletons, with less than 0.15% in the top ten. This sequence joins TRBV10-1 and TRBJ2-3, with a possible D match to TRBD1 (6 bases). The source of this sequence is a female donor with multiple sclerosis, enrolled in a pregnancy study. Sequenced here: CD4+ T cells from peripheral blood mononuclear cells, sampled after pregnancy. Written as DNA, the CDR3 is TGCGCCAGCAGTGAAGGGGGAGAGGATACGCAGTATTTT. This translates into CASSEGGEDTQYF.